The 21 T cell receptor beta chains below were found in one sample sequenced in a study of T-cell memory formation after mild COVID-19. A single record per CDR3 protein comes from TCRdb applying MiXCR to the 5' RACE reads. The sample has 150,000 to 200,000 distinct CDR3 sequences, around 13% seen once. The material sequenced was PBMCs or a T cell subset sorted from them (not recorded which). These receptors all stem from a man between 18 and 29 years old who had mild COVID-19 (a few samples of this study predate the infection). Cell type and time point are not known.

This clonotype was seen a handful of times. This rearrangement joins TRBV5-1 to TRBJ1-6; D not resolved. The CDR3 sequence is 14 residues long. CDR1 SGHRS and CDR2 YFSETQ come from the germline V gene. The V gene lost 6 bases and the J gene lost 5 bases, with 12 bases spanning the gap. The CDR3 sequence is CASKPGQDNSPLHF. The CDR3, as DNA: TGCGCCAGCAAGCCGGGCCAAGATAATTCACCCCTCCACTTT. Full variable domain (outside the CDR3, taken from reference TRBV5-1 and TRBJ1-6): KAGVTQTPRYLIKTRGQQVTLSCSPISGHRSVSWYQQTPGQGLQFLFEYFSETQRNKGNFPGRFSGRQFSNSRSEMNVSTLELGDSALYLCASKPGQDNSPLHFGNGTRLTVT.

This clonotype has only one observation. CDR3 DNA sequence: TGTGCCAGCACCCCCGGGACTGATGAGCAGTTCTTC. Translation: CASTPGTDEQFF. The rearrangement links TRBV12-3 or TRBV12-4 to TRBJ2-1; D might be TRBD2 (6 bases). V was shortened by 7 bases and J by 8 bases, with 12 bases between the two germline ends. The CDR3 contains 12 residues.

A few counts support this clonotype. This rearrangement joins TRBV7-2 to TRBJ2-3, with 8 bases identical to TRBD2. This CDR3 has 17 residues. V lost 6 bases and J lost 3; bases outside the gene matches: 14. Germline V gives CDR1 SGHTA, CDR2 FQGNSA. Here the CDR3 DNA reads TGTGCCAGCAGTTCGGCCTTGGGGGCGGGGGGTACAGATACGCAGTATTTT. It translates to CASSSALGAGGTDTQYF. The variable domain in full, completed from reference TRBV7-2 and TRBJ2-3, reads GAGVSQSPSNKVTEKGKDVELRCDPISGHTALYWYRQSLGQGLEFLIYFQGNSAPDKSGLPSDRFSAERTGGSVSTLTIQRTQQEDSAVYLCASSSALGAGGTDTQYFGPGTRLTVL.

This clonotype was seen only a few times. CDR3 protein: CASSVWGTADEKLFF. The CDR3 nucleotides read TGCGCCAGCAGCGTTTGGGGGACAGCCGATGAAAAACTGTTTTTT. The rearrangement links TRBV5-1 to TRBJ1-4, with TRBD1 identical over 7 bases. Germline trimming cut 4 bases from V and 6 bases from J; bases unmatched to any gene: 9. The CDR3 extends over 15 amino acids. The germline CDR1 and CDR2 sequences are SGHRS and YFSETQ.

Only a few counts were recorded for this clonotype. The V gene is TRBV5-1, the J gene TRBJ2-7; a possible D gene is TRBD1 (6 bases). V was clipped by 2 bases and J by 0 bases, with 18 bases between them. Germline CDR1 reads SGHRS; CDR2 reads YFSETQ. The CDR3 runs to 17 residues. The CDR3, as DNA: TGCGCCAGCAGCTTAATACCCGGGACACCAAGCTCCTACGAGCAGTACTTC. Translated, it gives CASSLIPGTPSSYEQYF.

This clonotype was counted many times. The genes are TRBV4-1 and TRBJ2-6; D perhaps matches TRBD2 (7 bases). Trimming cost V 0 bases and J 1 base, with 22 bases left between them. The V gene's germline CDR1 is MGHRA and CDR2 YSYEKL. The CDR3 length is 21 residues. Written as DNA, the CDR3 is TGCGCCAGCAGCCAAGATTTTCGGGGGGCGCGGCTATCTTCTGGGGCCAACGTCCTGACTTTC. This encodes CASSQDFRGARLSSGANVLTF.

The chain has TRBV7-2 and TRBJ2-7, with D perhaps TRBD1 (5 bases). Trimming cost V 2 bases and J 0 bases, with 8 bases left between them. Germline CDR1 is SGHTA and CDR2 is FQGNSA. The CDR3 has 14 residues. CDR3 nucleotides: TGTGCCAGCAGCTTAACAGGAGACTCCTACGAGCAGTACGTC. Its translation is CASSLTGDSYEQYV.

This chain links TRBV20-1 with TRBJ2-1; TRBD1 matches 7 bases. This CDR3 comprises 13 residues. CDR1 and CDR2 from the germline V gene are DFQATT and SNEGSKA (reference sequence). Unmatched junction bases numbered 3, after V lost 4 bases and J lost 3 bases. CDR3 amino acids: CSATRTGYNEQFF. CDR3 DNA: TGCAGTGCTACTCGGACAGGCTACAATGAGCAGTTCTTC.

The CDR3 region has the DNA TGTGCCTGCCGGCTCCCGGAGACCCAGTACTTC. Translating gives CACRLPETQYF. This chain connects TRBV27 to TRBJ2-5; D unresolved. V was shortened by 11 bases and J by 5 bases, with 12 bases between the two germline ends. The CDR3 covers 11 residues. Germline-derived CDR1 and CDR2 are MNHEY and SMNVEV (reference sequence).

This clonotype was observed at least ten times. V is TRBV5-1 and J is TRBJ2-2; the D call may be TRBD1 or TRBD2 (6 bases each). V was clipped by 4 bases and J by 0 bases, with 16 bases between them. Germline V gives CDR1 SGHRS, CDR2 YFSETQ. The CDR3 covers 17 residues. Here the CDR3 DNA reads TGCGCCAGCAGCCGGGGGCCGGGGGCATCGAACACCGGGGAGCTGTTTTTT. Translation gives CASSRGPGASNTGELFF.

This sequence joins TRBV19 and TRBJ1-5, with a weak D call TRBD1 (5 bases). V was shortened by 2 bases and J by 7 bases, with 12 bases between the two germline ends. From germline, CDR1 is LNHDA and CDR2 SQIVND (reference sequence). The CDR3 is made up of 14 amino acids. The CDR3 region has the DNA TGTGCCAGTAGTATACCGGGGGGGATCCAGCCCCAGCATTTT. Protein sequence: CASSIPGGIQPQHF.

The rearrangement joins TRBV12-3 or TRBV12-4 to TRBJ2-6, with a weak D call TRBD2 (5 bases). Trimming left V 4 bases short and J 4 bases short, with 20 bases between. The CDR3 totals 18 residues. This CDR3 reads CASSYERPGGLGANVLTF. The CDR3 DNA is TGTGCCAGCAGTTACGAGCGCCCCGGAGGTCTGGGGGCCAACGTCCTGACTTTC.

To note about this clonotype: An end of the junction does not agree with germline; a read error may underlie this. V and J are TRBV5-6 and TRBJ2-4, with D uncertain. Germline V gives CDR1 SGHDT, CDR2 YYEEEE. The CDR3 totals 18 residues. CDR3 residues: CASSLTLNDRWAKHIQYF. CDR3 nucleotides: TGTGCCAGCAGCCTAACCCTCAACGACCGTTGGGCCAAACACATTCAGTACTTC.

This sequence joins TRBV5-1 and TRBJ2-1; TRBD2 matches 13 bases. Germline trimming cut 0 bases from V and 4 bases from J; bases unmatched to any gene: 1. CDR3 length equals 16 residues. CDR1 is SGHRS and CDR2 is YFSETQ in the germline V gene. Here the CDR3 DNA reads TGCGCCAGCAGCTTGGGGACTAGCGGGGGATACAATGAGCAGTTCTTC. This gives the protein CASSLGTSGGYNEQFF. Combining the CDR3 with reference TRBV5-1 and TRBJ2-1 gives the whole variable domain KAGVTQTPRYLIKTRGQQVTLSCSPISGHRSVSWYQQTPGQGLQFLFEYFSETQRNKGNFPGRFSGRQFSNSRSEMNVSTLELGDSALYLCASSLGTSGGYNEQFFGPGTRLTVL.

This clonotype has more than one count but fewer than ten. The chain uses TRBV3-1 and TRBJ2-5; D gene ambiguous. CDR1 is LGHDT and CDR2 is YNNKEL in the germline V gene (reference sequence). The V gene lost 4 bases and the J gene lost 5 bases, with 8 bases spanning the gap. The CDR3 is 12 residues long. CDR3 bases: TGTGCCAGCAGCCCCATAGGTGAGACCCAGTACTTC. Protein sequence: CASSPIGETQYF.

This clonotype was seen repeatedly, ten times or more. The chain recombines TRBV5-1 with TRBJ1-1; D not certain. Trimming pared 2 bases from V and 0 bases from J, leaving 8 bases between. The V gene's germline CDR1 is SGHRS and CDR2 YFSETQ. The CDR3 consists of 14 residues. The CDR3 DNA reads as TGCGCCAGCAGCTTACAGCGCATGAACACTGAAGCTTTCTTT. It encodes CASSLQRMNTEAFF. Supplemented by reference TRBV5-1 and TRBJ1-1, the full variable domain reads KAGVTQTPRYLIKTRGQQVTLSCSPISGHRSVSWYQQTPGQGLQFLFEYFSETQRNKGNFPGRFSGRQFSNSRSEMNVSTLELGDSALYLCASSLQRMNTEAFFGQGTRLTVV.

The table lists this clonotype with many counts. The gene calls are TRBV6-5 and TRBJ1-3; D is ambiguous. Germline assignment: CDR1 MNHEY and CDR2 SVGAGI. Trimming stripped 6 bases from V and 0 bases from J, with 12 bases between. The CDR3 is 15 amino acids. The CDR3 DNA is TGTGCCAGCAGCAGACGCGGGGACTCTGGAAACACCATATATTTT. Its protein is CASSRRGDSGNTIYF.

This clonotype was recorded a few times. J is TRBJ2-3 and V is TRBV5-6; D not resolved. The germline V gene encodes CDR1 SGHDT and CDR2 YYEEEE. V was clipped by 2 bases and J by 4 bases, with 5 bases between them. This CDR3 has 12 residues. The chain's CDR3 is CASSFWADTQYF. The CDR3, as DNA: TGTGCCAGCAGCTTCTGGGCAGATACGCAGTATTTT.

V usage is TRBV27 and J usage is TRBJ1-6; D gene unclear. The V and J ends lost 6 bases and 7 bases respectively, with 13 bases between them. Germline CDR1 reads MNHEY; CDR2 reads SMNVEV (reference sequence). The CDR3 is 14 amino acids. The CDR3 loop is CASRRGRLNSPLHF. CDR3 in DNA: TGTGCCAGCAGACGAGGGCGTTTGAATTCACCCCTCCACTTT.

The chain is built from TRBV7-2 and TRBJ1-1; D ambiguous. Germline assignment: CDR1 SGHTA and CDR2 FQGNSA. This CDR3 contains 16 residues. The V end was cut by 5 bases, the J end by 4 bases, with 20 bases between. CDR3 region: CASSLMEALLGTEAFF. The CDR3 coding sequence is TGTGCCAGCAGCCTAATGGAAGCCCTACTCGGCACTGAAGCTTTCTTT.

This clonotype was seen a handful of times. V gene TRBV6-2 or TRBV6-3 combines with J gene TRBJ2-7; tentative D call: TRBD2 (5 bases). Germline assignment: CDR1 MNHEY and CDR2 SVGEGT. The CDR3 spans 13 residues. Trimming stripped 0 bases from V and 7 bases from J, with 10 bases between. In DNA form, the CDR3 reads TGTGCCAGCAGTTACTCCGGGAATAGGGAGCAGTACGTC. Protein product: CASSYSGNREQYV.